This T cell receptor beta chain came from a study of vaccination effects on CD4 cells after COVID-19. Study-wide findings and caveats: Clonal contraction was marked in infection- and vaccine-induced clones late after vaccination.

Here immunoSEQ multiplex PCR was the method, and the copy in TCRdb shows in-frame clones only, minus some. The table has about 48,000 clones, 79% seen once; the top ten hold 6%. Expansion with viral peptide pools was applied to antigen-specific CD4+ T cells by the ViraFEST assay prior to sequencing. Investigators separated out CD4+ T cells once less than 11 days of culture had passed. Vaccine recipients had no previous SARS-CoV-2 infection; their nucleocapsid antibodies were negative. Every well got over 1.5 million PBMC, which were grown with 8.5 to 10 IU/ml IL-2 and about 10 ug/ml peptides. Both day 3 and day 7 saw half the medium replaced with IL-2 medium. CDR1 SGHRS and CDR2 YFSETQ come from the germline V gene. V trimming: 5 bases; J trimming: 5 bases; junction bases outside the gene matches: 5. The CDR3 sequence is 13 residues long. With respect to this clone: Its specificity is not known.

This rearrangement joins TRBV5-1 to TRBJ2-5; TRBD1 matches at 8 bases. This TCR was recovered from a human donor who received a COVID-19 vaccine. Material: CD4+ T cells from PBMCs cultured with HCoV-OC43 spike peptides, obtained before COVID-19 vaccination. Subset defined: HCoV-OC43 spike overlapping peptide pool stimulation. The chain's CDR3 is CASRRTGMETQYF. The DNA of the CDR3 is TGCGCCAGCAGGAGGACAGGGATGGAGACCCAGTACTTC.